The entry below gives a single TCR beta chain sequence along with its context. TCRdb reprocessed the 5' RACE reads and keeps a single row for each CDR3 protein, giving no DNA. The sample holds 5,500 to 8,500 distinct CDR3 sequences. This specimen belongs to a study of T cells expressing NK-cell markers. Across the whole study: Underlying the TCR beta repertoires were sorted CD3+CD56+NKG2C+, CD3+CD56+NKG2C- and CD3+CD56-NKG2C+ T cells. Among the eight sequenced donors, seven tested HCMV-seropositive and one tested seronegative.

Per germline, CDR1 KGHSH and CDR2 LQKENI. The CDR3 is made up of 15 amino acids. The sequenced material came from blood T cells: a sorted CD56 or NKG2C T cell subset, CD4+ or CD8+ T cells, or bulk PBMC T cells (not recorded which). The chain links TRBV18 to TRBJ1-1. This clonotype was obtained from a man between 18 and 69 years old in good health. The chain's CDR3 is CASSPREGLISEAFF.